The clone carrying this T cell receptor beta chain was seen only a few times. The CDR3 regions of TCR beta were amplified from RNA transcripts. HTBI primers were employed in a first-round RT-PCR of the TCR CDR3. TCRdb passed the multiplex PCR reads through MiXCR, listing each CDR3 protein once. The top ten hold about a fifth of the sample, which has under 450,000 distinct CDR3 sequences, about 14% seen once. V shed 6 bases and J shed 3 bases, with 17 bases lying between them. The CDR3 sequence is 15 residues long. This entry comes from a study of T cells in Graves' hyperthyroidism and ophthalmopathy. Sample: blood. This receptor was taken from a man in his thirties or forties with Graves' hyperthyroidism that later progressed to Graves' ophthalmopathy. V usage is TRBV12-3 or TRBV12-4 and J usage is TRBJ2-5; possible D gene TRBD2, 5 bases. CDR3 amino acids: CASSNSGNLEETQYF. As DNA, the CDR3 is TGTGCCAGCAGCAATTCCGGGAATCTTGAAGAGACCCAGTACTTC.